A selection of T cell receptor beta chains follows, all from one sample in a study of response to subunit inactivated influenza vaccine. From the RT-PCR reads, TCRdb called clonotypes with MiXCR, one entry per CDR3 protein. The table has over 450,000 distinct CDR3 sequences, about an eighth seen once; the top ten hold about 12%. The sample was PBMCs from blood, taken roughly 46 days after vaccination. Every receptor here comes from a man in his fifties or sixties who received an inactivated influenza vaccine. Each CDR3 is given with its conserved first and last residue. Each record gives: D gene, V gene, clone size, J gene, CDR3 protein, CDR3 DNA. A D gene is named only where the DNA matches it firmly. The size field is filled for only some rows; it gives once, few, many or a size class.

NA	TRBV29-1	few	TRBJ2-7	CSVTLYRDEQYF	TGCAGCGTAACCCTTTACAGGGACGAGCAGTACTTC
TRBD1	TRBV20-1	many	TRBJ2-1	CSARDLRDSNSEQFF	TGCAGTGCTAGAGATCTGAGGGACAGCAACAGTGAGCAGTTCTTC
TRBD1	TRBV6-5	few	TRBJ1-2	CASSYPSGQGGFGYTF	TGTGCCAGCAGTTACCCTTCGGGACAGGGAGGGTTTGGCTACACCTTC
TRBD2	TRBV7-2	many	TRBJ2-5	CASSLGLAGRETQYF	TGTGCCAGCAGCCTGGGACTAGCGGGAAGGGAGACCCAGTACTTC
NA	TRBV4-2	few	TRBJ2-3	CASSPLGAGGTDTQYF	TGTGCCAGCAGCCCCCTCGGAGCAGGCGGGACAGATACGCAGTATTTT
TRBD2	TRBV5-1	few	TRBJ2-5	CASSLVAGYQETQYF	TGCGCCAGCAGCTTGGTAGCGGGTTATCAAGAGACCCAGTACTTC
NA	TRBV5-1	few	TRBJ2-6	CASSLVPGVMAGANVLTF	TGCGCCAGCAGCTTGGTTCCGGGGGTGATGGCTGGGGCCAACGTCCTGACTTTC
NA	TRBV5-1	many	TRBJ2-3	CASSLDRSTDTQYF	TGCGCCAGCAGCTTGGACAGATCCACAGATACGCAGTATTTT
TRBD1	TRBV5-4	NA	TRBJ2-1	CASSTGTGGVNEQFF	TGTGCCAGCAGCACCGGGACAGGGGGCGTCAATGAGCAGTTCTTC
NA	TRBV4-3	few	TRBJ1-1	CASSQGLTGYTEAFF	TGCGCCAGCAGCCAAGGCCTCACAGGGTACACTGAAGCTTTCTTT
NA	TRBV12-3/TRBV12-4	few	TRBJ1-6	CASSLPRWSSYNSPLHF	TGTGCCAGCAGTTTACCCAGATGGAGCTCCTATAATTCACCCCTCCACTTT
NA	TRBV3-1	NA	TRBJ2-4	CASSQGRDSLNIQYF	TGTGCCAGCAGCCAAGGGCGGGACAGCTTAAACATTCAGTACTTC
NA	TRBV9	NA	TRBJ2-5	CASSVDPKETQYF	TGTGCCAGCAGCGTAGACCCCAAAGAGACCCAGTACTTC
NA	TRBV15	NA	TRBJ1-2	CATSRGGFNYGYTF	TGTGCCACCAGCAGAGGCGGCTTTAACTATGGCTACACCTTC
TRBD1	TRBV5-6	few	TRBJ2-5	CASSNDRGETQYF	TGTGCCAGCAGCAATGACAGGGGAGAGACCCAGTACTTC
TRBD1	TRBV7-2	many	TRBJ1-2	CASSWDRDYGYTF	TGTGCCAGCAGCTGGGACAGGGACTATGGCTACACCTTC
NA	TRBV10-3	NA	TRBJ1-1	CANSGGTEAFF	TGTGCCAACAGCGGAGGGACTGAAGCTTTCTTT
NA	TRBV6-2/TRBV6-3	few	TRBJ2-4	CASSYRSGPQNIQYF	TGTGCCAGCAGTTACCGCAGCGGCCCCCAAAACATTCAGTACTTC
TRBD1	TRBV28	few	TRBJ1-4	CASSLHRGDEKLFF	TGTGCCAGCAGTTTGCACAGGGGGGACGAAAAACTGTTTTTT
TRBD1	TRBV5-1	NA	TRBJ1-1	CASSPLGQGSTEAFF	TGCGCCAGCAGCCCCCTCGGACAGGGGAGCACTGAAGCTTTCTTT
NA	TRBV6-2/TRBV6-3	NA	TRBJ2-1	CASSQMGNLLNEQFF	TGTGCCAGCTCTCAGATGGGCAATCTTTTGAATGAGCAGTTCTTC
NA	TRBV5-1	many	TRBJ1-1	CASSLAQGWNTEAFF	TGCGCCAGCAGCTTGGCGCAGGGATGGAACACTGAAGCTTTCTTT